This TCR beta chain was obtained from a study of CD8 T cells in Susac syndrome. Sequencing of TCR beta drew on CD8+ and CD4+ T cells from blood. Included as multiple sclerosis controls were treatment-naive patients who had stable or active relapsing-remitting disease. FACS enriched CD8+ TEMRA cells, while bulk CD8+ and CD4+ were negatively isolated. Random hexamers served to reverse transcribe roughly 0.5 to 1 ug RNA. TCR beta CDR3 was amplified by immunoSEQ multiplex PCR. This amplification extended across 54 Vbeta and 13 Jbeta segments. In TCRdb, the immunoSEQ multiplex PCR reads were re-called with MiXCR into one record per CDR3 protein. The sample lists more than 95,000 distinct CDR3 sequences; approximately 93% were seen once. V was shortened by 4 bases and J by 7 bases, with 7 bases between the two germline ends. CDR1 and CDR2 from the germline V gene are SEHNR and FQNEAQ (reference sequence). This CDR3 comprises 11 residues.

Source material: CD8+ T cells from PBMCs. The TCR sequence derives from a human donor with multiple sclerosis. This sequence joins TRBV7-9 and TRBJ1-2, with D unresolved. The chain's CDR3 is CASSSSPGYTF. In nucleotides, the CDR3 is TGTGCCAGCAGCTCATCTCCTGGCTACACCTTC.